What follows are 27 T cell receptor beta chains derived from one specimen sequenced in a study of blood T cells in healthy people across ages (dated by TCRdb to between 2014 and 2016). Library generation was performed with 5' RACE. TCRdb records Illumina HiSeq 2500 as the sequencer. A second 7 to 11 cycle PCR used a sample-barcoded 5' primer and a J-beta primer mix. The public reads were reanalyzed by TCRdb: fastp trimming at Q25, MiXCR alignment, in-frame beta chains only. Identical CDR3 protein sequences are pooled into one entry, listed with their most common genes and DNA. The sample contains about 680,000 distinct CDR3 sequences, 49% of them found a single time. The ten top clones hold approximately 32% of the sample. The source material was blood. All receptors come from a woman between 55 and 75 years old in good health.

The chain is built from TRBV2 and TRBJ1-2; D gene uncertain. V was shortened by 7 bases and J by 0 bases, with 9 bases between the two germline ends. The length of the CDR3 is 13 residues. The germline CDR1 and CDR2 sequences are SNHLY and FYNNEI. The CDR3 DNA sequence: TGTGCCAGCAAATCCGGGACTAACTATGGCTACACCTTC. Encoded protein: CASKSGTNYGYTF.

The chain couples TRBV28 to TRBJ2-1, with 15 bases identical to TRBD2. Germline V lookup: CDR1 MDHEN, CDR2 SYDVKM. Losses at the gene ends were 1 base for V and 8 bases for J; bases not matched to a gene: 9. CDR3 size: 18 residues. Here the CDR3 reads CASSLYYGTSGRRYEQFF. The CDR3 bases are TGTGCCAGCAGTTTATATTATGGGACTAGCGGGAGGAGGTATGAGCAGTTCTTC.

This rearrangement joins TRBV29-1 to TRBJ2-7; 8 bases are a match to TRBD1. The CDR3 loop spans 13 amino acids. Germline V lookup: CDR1 SQVTM, CDR2 ANQGSEA. J gave up 6 bases and V 7 bases, and 11 bases lay outside the gene matches. The CDR3 loop reads CSARGVGQGEQYF. For the CDR3, the DNA is TGCAGCGCCAGGGGGGTCGGACAGGGCGAGCAGTACTTC.

V gene TRBV20-1 combines with J gene TRBJ1-6; D is perhaps TRBD1 (6 bases). Trimming cost V 0 bases and J 9 bases, with 15 bases left between them. The CDR3 extends over 15 amino acids. Per germline, CDR1 DFQATT and CDR2 SNEGSKA (reference sequence). The CDR3: CSARDIRGFGSPLHF. The CDR3 DNA sequence: TGCAGTGCTAGAGATATTAGGGGGTTCGGTTCACCCCTCCACTTT.

Only a few counts were recorded for this clonotype. The chain has TRBV11-2 and TRBJ2-1, with 8 bases matching TRBD1. The ends lost 4 bases at V and 5 bases at J; junction bases unmatched: 13. Germline values: CDR1 SGHAT, CDR2 FQNNGV. The CDR3 covers 17 residues. For the CDR3, the DNA is TGTGCCAGCAGCTCCTCCGTAGACAGGGGAGAAGACAATGAGCAGTTCTTC. Translation gives CASSSSVDRGEDNEQFF.

The sample holds one count of this clonotype. The chain joins TRBV27 to TRBJ2-4, with TRBD2 identical over 12 bases. The end of the DNA fits TRBJ2-7 better, so the J call may be wrong. Germline V gives CDR1 MNHEY, CDR2 SMNVEV (reference sequence). The CDR3 sequence is 17 residues long. CDR3 DNA sequence: TGTGCCAGCAGTCCCCGACTAGCGGGAGAATTTACCTACGAGCAGTACTTC. Translated: CASSPRLAGEFTYEQYF.

This clonotype is a singleton in its sample. The chain combines TRBV29-1 with TRBJ1-1; D is uncertain. In germline, CDR1 is SQVTM, CDR2 ANQGSEA. The V gene lost 4 bases and the J gene lost 4 bases, with 10 bases spanning the gap. This CDR3 is 12 amino acids long. CDR3 sequence reads: CSVVSQITEAFF. CDR3 coding DNA: TGCAGCGTTGTAAGCCAAATCACTGAAGCTTTCTTT. Drawing the rest from reference TRBV29-1 and TRBJ1-1, the complete variable domain is SAVISQKPSRDICQRGTSLTIQCQVDSQVTMMFWYRQQPGQSLTLIATANQGSEATYESGFVIDKFPISRPNLTFSTLTVSNMSPEDSSIYLCSVVSQITEAFFGQGTRLTVV.

The V and J genes are TRBV12-3 or TRBV12-4 and TRBJ2-7, with D tentatively TRBD1 or TRBD2 (5 bases each). The CDR3 has 13 amino acids. V dropped 5 bases and J dropped 3 bases, with 11 bases sitting between them. This CDR3 is CASSTRGRYEQYF. CDR3 nucleotides: TGTGCCAGCAGTACCCGGGGCCGCTACGAGCAGTACTTC.

In this sample, this clonotype turned up a few times. This rearrangement joins TRBV29-1 to TRBJ2-1; D gene uncertain. V lost 5 bases and J 2 bases, leaving 4 bases between the germline ends. The CDR3 totals 11 residues. CDR1 and CDR2 from the germline V gene are SQVTM and ANQGSEA. The CDR3 bases are TGCAGCGTTAATCCCTACAATGAGCAGTTCTTC. This translates into CSVNPYNEQFF.

This rearrangement joins TRBV29-1 to TRBJ1-2; D unresolved. This CDR3 has 13 residues. V was pared by 6 bases and J by 2 bases, with 13 bases between. Germline V gene lookup returns CDR1 SQVTM and CDR2 ANQGSEA. CDR3 region: CSVGSLGNYGYTF. DNA for the CDR3: TGCAGCGTGGGGAGCCTAGGGAACTATGGCTACACCTTC.

The V and J genes are TRBV29-1 and TRBJ1-1, with D possibly TRBD1 on 5 matching bases. Germline assignment: CDR1 SQVTM and CDR2 ANQGSEA. Trimming removed 5 bases from V and 6 bases from J, with 16 bases in between. The CDR3 runs 13 residues. The CDR3 loop reads CSVCYQGSPEAFF. The CDR3 coding sequence is TGCAGCGTTTGTTATCAGGGTAGCCCTGAAGCTTTCTTT.

This clonotype was seen only a few times. CDR3 loop: CASIDGRGARLNEQFF. CDR3 DNA sequence: TGTGCCAGCATCGATGGCCGTGGCGCGAGACTCAATGAGCAGTTCTTC. The V and J genes are TRBV6-2 or TRBV6-3 and TRBJ2-1, with D hard to call. The germline V and J ends were trimmed by 7 bases and 6 bases, with 22 bases remaining between them. This CDR3 is built from 16 residues. Per the germline V gene, CDR1 is MNHEY and CDR2 is SVGEGT.

There are a few counts of this clonotype. DNA for the CDR3: TGTGCCAGCAGCGCAGGGACAGGGGAGGGATACGAGCAGTACTTC. It encodes CASSAGTGEGYEQYF. V usage is TRBV7-3 and J usage is TRBJ2-7, with TRBD1 matching over 10 bases. CDR1 is SGHTA and CDR2 is FQGTGA in the germline V gene. V dropped 5 bases and J dropped 4; count of bases not matched to a gene: 8. The CDR3 sequence is 15 residues long.

The chain uses TRBV6-5 and TRBJ2-5, with unresolved D. The V gene lost 2 bases and the J gene lost 6 bases, with 4 bases spanning the gap. The CDR3 totals 11 residues. Germline values: CDR1 MNHEY, CDR2 SVGAGI. CDR3 amino acids: CASSYLKTQYF. The CDR3 region has the DNA TGTGCCAGCAGTTACCTGAAGACCCAGTACTTC.

This chain links TRBV20-1 with TRBJ2-3; 11 bases fit TRBD2. Germline trimming cut 6 bases from V and 6 bases from J; bases unmatched to any gene: 5. Germline CDR1 is DFQATT and CDR2 is SNEGSKA (reference sequence). This CDR3 has 13 residues. The CDR3 reads CSAPTSGIDTQYF. For the CDR3, the DNA is TGCAGTGCCCCGACTAGCGGGATTGATACGCAGTATTTT.

This clonotype turned up a few times. The gene calls are TRBV7-2 and TRBJ2-4; D is possibly TRBD2 (6 bases). Germline V gives CDR1 SGHTA, CDR2 FQGNSA. The CDR3 loop spans 14 amino acids. V lost 1 base, J lost 7 bases, and 11 bases lay in between. The CDR3 nucleotides are TGTGCCAGCAGCTTAGTGCGGGAACGTAACATTCAGTACTTC. This encodes CASSLVRERNIQYF.

This chain joins TRBV7-2 and TRBJ2-5; TRBD2 is a possible D gene (5 bases). This CDR3 contains 13 residues. The germline V gene encodes CDR1 SGHTA and CDR2 FQGNSA. V lost 3 bases to trimming and J lost 11 bases, with 16 bases between them. CDR3 sequence: CASSFPSSAEQYF. The CDR3 DNA is TGTGCCAGCAGCTTCCCTAGCTCGGCTGAGCAGTACTTC.

The rearrangement links TRBV18 to TRBJ2-1; D is possibly TRBD2 (6 bases). The J call may be mistaken, given a closer DNA end match to TRBJ2-7. The germline V gene encodes CDR1 KGHSH and CDR2 LQKENI. The CDR3 length is 15 residues. CDR3 in DNA: TGTGCCAGCTCCCCGGGAGTTTCGGCCTACAATGAGCAGTACTTC. This sequence encodes CASSPGVSAYNEQYF.

The chain links TRBV12-3 or TRBV12-4 to TRBJ2-5; 14 bases fit TRBD2. The tail of the sequence fits TRBJ2-7 better, so the J call may be wrong. This CDR3 comprises 19 residues. The CDR3 here is CASSFKFRGLAGDRYEQYF. The CDR3 DNA reads as TGTGCCAGCAGTTTTAAGTTTAGGGGACTAGCGGGAGATCGATACGAGCAGTACTTC.

The chain is built from TRBV6-8 and TRBJ2-1, with 8 nucleotides matching TRBD1. Per germline, CDR1 MNHGY and CDR2 SAAAGT. J was trimmed by 6 bases and V by 4 bases; bases with no gene match: 11. The CDR3 extends over 16 amino acids. The CDR3 nucleotides read TGTGCCAGCAGTTCGGGCGGACAGGGCCGGAGCAATGAGCAGTTCTTC. Encoded protein: CASSSGGQGRSNEQFF.

This chain links TRBV5-1 with TRBJ1-6, with unresolved D. Per the germline V gene, CDR1 is SGHRS and CDR2 is YFSETQ. Trimming cost V 0 bases and J 5 bases, with 3 bases left between them. The CDR3 has 13 amino acids. The DNA of the CDR3 is TGCGCCAGCAGCTTGGGGGATAATTCACCCCTCCACTTT. Protein product: CASSLGDNSPLHF.

V usage is TRBV14 and J usage is TRBJ2-4; TRBD1 agrees at 7 bases. Trimming took 4 bases from V and 10 from J; bases not matched to a gene: 7. This CDR3 region has 13 residues. The germline gives CDR1 SGHDN, CDR2 FVKESK. DNA of the CDR3: TGTGCCAGCAGCCCGACAGGGTTCGCAATTCAGTACTTC. Translation gives CASSPTGFAIQYF.

This clonotype was counted between two and nine times. The V and J genes are TRBV3-1 and TRBJ2-7; D might be TRBD1 (6 bases). Germline assignment: CDR1 LGHDT and CDR2 YNNKEL (reference sequence). Trimming removed 5 bases at V and 0 bases at J, with 14 bases between. The CDR3 runs 15 residues. Here the CDR3 reads CASSNRDKSSYEQYF. The CDR3 coding sequence is TGTGCCAGCAGCAACCGGGACAAAAGCTCCTACGAGCAGTACTTC.

V gene TRBV7-2 combines with J gene TRBJ2-7; 8 positions match TRBD2. The CDR3 extends over 14 amino acids. The V gene end was trimmed by 6 bases and the J gene end by 3 bases; junction bases not matched to a gene: 7. Germline assignment: CDR1 SGHTA and CDR2 FQGNSA. The CDR3 sequence is CASRVTSDYYEQYF. Written as DNA, the CDR3 is TGTGCCAGCAGAGTGACTAGCGACTACTACGAGCAGTACTTC. Complete variable domain (other parts from reference TRBV7-2 and TRBJ2-7): GAGVSQSPSNKVTEKGKDVELRCDPISGHTALYWYRQSLGQGLEFLIYFQGNSAPDKSGLPSDRFSAERTGGSVSTLTIQRTQQEDSAVYLCASRVTSDYYEQYFGPGTRLTVT.

Concerning this clonotype: The junction departs from the called germline gene at one end, perhaps through a read error. The chain uses TRBV7-2 and TRBJ2-1, with 12 positions matching TRBD2. Germline V gives CDR1 SGHTA, CDR2 FQGNSA. There are 15 residues in the CDR3. The CDR3 DNA follows: TGTGCCAGCAGCGTGACTAGCGGGAGCTACGATGAGCAGTTCTTC. This codes for CASSVTSGSYDEQFF.

The rearrangement uses TRBV6-2 or TRBV6-3 and TRBJ2-1; D not resolved. The J call may be in error: the DNA end matches TRBJ2-7 better. The CDR3 runs to 13 residues. In germline, CDR1 is MNHEY, CDR2 SVGEGT. The CDR3 nucleotides read TGTGCCAGCCAACAGAGCTCCTACAATGAGCAGTACTTC. It codes for CASQQSSYNEQYF.

This clonotype has only a few counts. The J gene is TRBJ2-3, the V gene TRBV5-1, with 12 positions matching TRBD2. The CDR3 extends over 17 amino acids. Unmatched junction bases numbered 10, after V lost 4 bases and J lost 4 bases. CDR1 and CDR2 from the germline V gene are SGHRS and YFSETQ. The CDR3 bases are TGCGCCAGCAGCGTACGACTAGCGGGAGACCTGGCAGATACGCAGTATTTT. Its protein product is CASSVRLAGDLADTQYF.